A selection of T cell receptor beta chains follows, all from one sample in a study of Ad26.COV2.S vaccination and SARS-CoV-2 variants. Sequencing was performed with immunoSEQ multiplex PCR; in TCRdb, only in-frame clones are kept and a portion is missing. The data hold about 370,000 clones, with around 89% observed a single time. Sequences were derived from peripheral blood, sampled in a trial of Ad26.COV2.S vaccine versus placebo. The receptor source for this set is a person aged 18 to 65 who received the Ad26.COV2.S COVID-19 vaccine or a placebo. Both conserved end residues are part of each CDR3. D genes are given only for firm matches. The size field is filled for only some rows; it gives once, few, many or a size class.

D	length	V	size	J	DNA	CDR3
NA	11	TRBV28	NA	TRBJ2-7	TGTGCCAGCACTAGCTCCTACGAGCAGTACTTC	CASTSSYEQYF
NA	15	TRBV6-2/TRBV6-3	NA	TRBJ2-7	TGTGCCAGCAGTTTGACGACAGGTCCAACCTACGAGCAGTACTTC	CASSLTTGPTYEQYF
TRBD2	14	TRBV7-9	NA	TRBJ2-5	TGTGCCAGTGGGGGTAGCGGGTTACAAGAGACCCAGTACTTC	CASGGSGLQETQYF
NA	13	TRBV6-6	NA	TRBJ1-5	TGTGCCAGCAGATCTCAGGGGAGTCAGCCCCAGCATTTT	CASRSQGSQPQHF
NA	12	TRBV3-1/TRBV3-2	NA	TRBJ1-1	TGTGCCAGCAGCCACGGGGATACTGAAGCTTTCTTT	CASSHGDTEAFF
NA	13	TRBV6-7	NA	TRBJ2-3	TGTGCCAGCAGCCACTCAGCGGGAGATACGCAGTATTTT	CASSHSAGDTQYF
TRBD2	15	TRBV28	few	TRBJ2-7	TGTGCCAGCACTACTGGGACTAGCCGGGTAAACGAGCAGTACTTC	CASTTGTSRVNEQYF
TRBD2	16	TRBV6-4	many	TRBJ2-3	TGTGCCAGCAGTGACGGGACTAGCGGTAGCACAGATACGCAGTATTTT	CASSDGTSGSTDTQYF
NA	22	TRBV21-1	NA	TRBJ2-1	TGTGCCAGCAGCGGAGGAGGGGGTCAAAAGGGGACTAGCGGGAGTTTGGGGAATGAGCAGTTCTTC	CASSGGGGQKGTSGSLGNEQFF
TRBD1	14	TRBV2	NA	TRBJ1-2	TGTGCCAGCAGTCAGGAGGAGGGGGCGTATGGCTACACCTTC	CASSQEEGAYGYTF
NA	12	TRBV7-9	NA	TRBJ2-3	TGTGCCAGCAGCTTAGTTATAGATACGCAGTATTTT	CASSLVIDTQYF
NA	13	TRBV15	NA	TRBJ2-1	TGTGCCACCAGCGAACCCCTCGGGAGCGGGCAGTTCTTC	CATSEPLGSGQFF
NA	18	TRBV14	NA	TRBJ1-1	TGTGCCAGCAGCCCCCTGGTGGAGTTTTCATATGCGAACACTGAAGCTTTCTTT	CASSPLVEFSYANTEAFF
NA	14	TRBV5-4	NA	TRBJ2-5	TGTGCCAGCAGCGAAACAGGGGGGGAAGAGACCCAGTACTTC	CASSETGGEETQYF
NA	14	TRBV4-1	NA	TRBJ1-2	TGCGCCAGCAGCCAGGTATTCAGGGCGTCTGGCTACACCTTC	CASSQVFRASGYTF
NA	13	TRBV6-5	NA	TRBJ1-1	TGTGCCAGCCGAGGACGGACGAACACTGAAGCTTTCTTT	CASRGRTNTEAFF
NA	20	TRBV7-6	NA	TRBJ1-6	TGTGCCAGCAGCGCCCCTCCGGGACAACCGGGAGAGGTCAGGATAAGGCCCCTCCACTTT	CASSAPPGQPGEVRIRPLHF
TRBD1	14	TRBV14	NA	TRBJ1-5	TGTGCCAGCAGCCGCAGGGGGCTCGGCCAGCCCCAGCATTTT	CASSRRGLGQPQHF
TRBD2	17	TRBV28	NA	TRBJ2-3	TGTGCCAGCAGCCCCCCCGGGGCGGGAGGCCGGGGAGATACGCAGTATTTT	CASSPPGAGGRGDTQYF
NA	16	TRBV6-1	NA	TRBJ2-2	TGTGCCAGCAGTGAAAGTGTGGGAATGGGCACCGGGGAGCTGTTTTTT	CASSESVGMGTGELFF
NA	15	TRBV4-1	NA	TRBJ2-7	TGCGCCAGCAGCCAAGTCGCAGGGGTGATTTACGAGCAGTACTTC	CASSQVAGVIYEQYF
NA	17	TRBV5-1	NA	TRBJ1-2	TGCGCCAGCAGCTTGGGCCCCGCAACACAGGGCGGAAATGGCTACACCTTC	CASSLGPATQGGNGYTF
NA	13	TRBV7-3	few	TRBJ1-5	TGTGCCAGCAGCTTTCAGGTGGGTCAGCCCCAGCATTTT	CASSFQVGQPQHF
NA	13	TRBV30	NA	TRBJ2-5	TGTGCCTGGAGCGCCGGGACACCAGAGACCCAGTACTTC	CAWSAGTPETQYF
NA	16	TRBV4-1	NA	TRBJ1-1	TGCGCCAGCAGCCAGGGACGGGGCAGGGGGAACACTGAAGCTTTCTTT	CASSQGRGRGNTEAFF
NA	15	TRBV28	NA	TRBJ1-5	TGTGCCTCCACGGCGGGGGGCGGACATAATCAGCCCCAGCATTTT	CASTAGGGHNQPQHF
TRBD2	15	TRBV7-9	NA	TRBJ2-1	TGTGCCAGCAGCCCCGACCAGGGACTAGGAAATGAGCAGTTCTTC	CASSPDQGLGNEQFF
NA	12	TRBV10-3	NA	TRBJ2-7	TGTGCCACTACAGGGAGCTCCTACGAGCAGTACTTC	CATTGSSYEQYF
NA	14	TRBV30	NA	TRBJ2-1	TGTGCCTGGAGTGTAAGCCTAGCTGGGGGCGAGCAGTTCTTC	CAWSVSLAGGEQFF
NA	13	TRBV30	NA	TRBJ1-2	TGTGCCTGGAGTGTACTGGGGGTGGATGGCTACACCTTC	CAWSVLGVDGYTF
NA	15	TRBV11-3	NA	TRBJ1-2	TGTGCCAGCAGCTCCCAGGGCAGGGGTAACTATGGCTACACCTTC	CASSSQGRGNYGYTF
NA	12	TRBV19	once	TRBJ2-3	TGTGCCACAAAAGGGGGCACAGATACGCAGTATTTT	CATKGGTDTQYF
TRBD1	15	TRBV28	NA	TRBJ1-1	TGTGCCAGCAGGCCAGCGACAGGGAGGAACACTGAAGCTTTCTTT	CASRPATGRNTEAFF
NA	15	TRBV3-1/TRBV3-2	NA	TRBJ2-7	TGTGCCAGCAGCCCGAAAACAGGGCCGGCCGTGGAGCAGTACTTC	CASSPKTGPAVEQYF
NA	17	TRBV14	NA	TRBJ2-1	TGTGCCAGCAGCACAGGGGCACTAGCCAGCCCATACAATGAGCAGTTCTTC	CASSTGALASPYNEQFF
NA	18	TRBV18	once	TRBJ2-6	TGTGCCAGCTCACCTCTCCCCCCTGACAGTACTGGGGCCAACGTCCTGACTTTC	CASSPLPPDSTGANVLTF
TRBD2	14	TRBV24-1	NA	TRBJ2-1	TGTGCCACCAGTGACCGTAGCGGGAGGAATGAGCAGTTCTTC	CATSDRSGRNEQFF
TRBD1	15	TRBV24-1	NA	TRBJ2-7	TGTGCCACCAGTGATTCGACAGGGGATTCCTACGAGCAGTACTTC	CATSDSTGDSYEQYF
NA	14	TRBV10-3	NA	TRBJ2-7	TGTGCCATCAGTCCCCGAGACAACTCCTACGAGCAGTACTTC	CAISPRDNSYEQYF
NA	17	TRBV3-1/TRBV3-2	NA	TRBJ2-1	TGTGCCAGCAGCCAAGATCGAGGGCGGGATACGTACAATGAGCAGTTCTTC	CASSQDRGRDTYNEQFF
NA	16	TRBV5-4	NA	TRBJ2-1	TGTGCCAGCAGCTTGAGGACGGGCCAACATTACAATGAGCAGTTCTTC	CASSLRTGQHYNEQFF
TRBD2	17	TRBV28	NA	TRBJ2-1	TGTGCCAGCAGTTTACTAAAGGGGCTAGCGGGATCAAATGAGCAGTTCTTC	CASSLLKGLAGSNEQFF
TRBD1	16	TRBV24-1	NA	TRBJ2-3	TGTGCCACCAGTGATCCGGACAGGGGAGCTTTAGATACGCAGTATTTT	CATSDPDRGALDTQYF
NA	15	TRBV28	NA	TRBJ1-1	TGTGCCAGCACCGAAGTGGGGGGCGTGAACACTGAAGCTTTCTTT	CASTEVGGVNTEAFF
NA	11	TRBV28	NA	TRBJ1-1	TGTGCCAGCCACACCAGGATTGAAGCTTTCTTT	CASHTRIEAFF
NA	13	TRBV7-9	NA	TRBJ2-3	TGTGCCAGCAGCCCAGGGGCCACATGGACGCAGTATTTT	CASSPGATWTQYF
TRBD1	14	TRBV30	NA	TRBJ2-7	TGTGCCTGGAGTGTTGGACAGGGGGCCTACGAGCAGTACTTC	CAWSVGQGAYEQYF
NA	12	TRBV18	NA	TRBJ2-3	TGTGCCAGCTCACTCCGCACAGATACGCAGTATTTT	CASSLRTDTQYF
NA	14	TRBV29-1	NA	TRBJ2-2	TGCAGCGTTGGTCGACAGACACCAACCGGGGAGCTGTTTTTT	CSVGRQTPTGELFF
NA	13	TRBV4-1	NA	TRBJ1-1	TGCGCCAGCAGCCAATCGGCGAACACTGAAGCTTTCTTT	CASSQSANTEAFF
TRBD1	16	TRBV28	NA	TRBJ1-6	TGTGCCAGCAGTGCGCTGGGGACAGGGGCGCTTCTGGCCCTCCACTTT	CASSALGTGALLALHF
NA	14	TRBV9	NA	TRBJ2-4	TGTGCCAGCAGCGTAGATGGGTCAGGGGACATTCAGTACTTC	CASSVDGSGDIQYF
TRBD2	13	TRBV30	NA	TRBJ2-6	TGTGCCTCTGCGGGAGTTGGGGCCAACGTCCTGACTTTC	CASAGVGANVLTF
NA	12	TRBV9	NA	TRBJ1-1	TGTGCCAGCAGCCCAGAGAGAGGGGGGGCTTTCTTT	CASSPERGGAFF
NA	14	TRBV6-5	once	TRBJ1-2	TGTGCCAGCAGTATGGGACCGGCCAACTATGGCTACACCTTC	CASSMGPANYGYTF
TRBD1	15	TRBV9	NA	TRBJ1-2	TGTGCCAGCAGCGCGCCCGGACAGGGGAGAAATGGCTACACCTTC	CASSAPGQGRNGYTF
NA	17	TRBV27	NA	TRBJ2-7	TGTGCCAGCAGTTCCCGATTAAGTGGTAGCTTAACCTACGAGCAGTACTTC	CASSSRLSGSLTYEQYF
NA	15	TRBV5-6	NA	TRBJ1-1	TGTGCCAGCAGCGGGGCCCCAACAGTCAACACTGAAGCTTTCTTT	CASSGAPTVNTEAFF
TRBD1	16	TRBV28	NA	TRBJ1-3	TGTGCCAGCAGTCTCGGGACAGTCGTCTCTGGAAACACCATATATTTT	CASSLGTVVSGNTIYF
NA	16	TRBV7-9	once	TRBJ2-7	TGTGCCAGCAGCTCAGCCCTGGGGGGGCAGGACTACGAGCAGTACTTC	CASSSALGGQDYEQYF